This T cell receptor beta chain appears in the sequencing data of a study of blood T cell repertoires in COVID-19. Looking at the study overall: Whether acute or convalescent, the COVID-19 samples came from the United States, Italy and Spain.

In the authors' methods: Reference gene primer amplification yielded estimated nucleated cell counts. Here immunoSEQ multiplex PCR was the method, and the copy in TCRdb shows in-frame clones only, minus some. The V and J calls and clone size come from that table; D and trimming were worked out from the DNA. There are roughly 300,000 clones in the sample; approximately 84% occur only once, and about 1.5% lies in the top ten. From germline, CDR1 is LNHDA and CDR2 SQIVND (reference sequence). CDR3 size: 13 residues. V lost 6 bases and J 5 bases, leaving 14 bases between the germline ends. The chain carries TRBV19 and TRBJ2-7, with D unresolved. The sequence was obtained from a human donor with COVID-19, enrolled during active disease. The donor label of this sample is uncertain. Sequenced sample: peripheral blood. This chain's CDR3 is CASSDIPLDEQYF. In nucleotides, the CDR3 is TGTGCCAGTAGCGACATCCCTTTGGACGAGCAGTACTTC.